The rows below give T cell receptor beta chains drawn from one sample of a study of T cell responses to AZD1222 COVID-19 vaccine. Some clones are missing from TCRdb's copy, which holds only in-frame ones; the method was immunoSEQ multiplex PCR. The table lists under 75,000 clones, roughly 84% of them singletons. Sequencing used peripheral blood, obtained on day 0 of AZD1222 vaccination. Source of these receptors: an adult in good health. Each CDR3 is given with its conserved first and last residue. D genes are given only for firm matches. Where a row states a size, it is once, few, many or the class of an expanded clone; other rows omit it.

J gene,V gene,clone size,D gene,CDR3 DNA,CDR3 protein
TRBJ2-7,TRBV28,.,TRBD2,TGTGCCAGCAGTTTCCTAGCGGGACACGACGAGCAGTACTTC,CASSFLAGHDEQYF
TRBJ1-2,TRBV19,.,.,TGTGCCAGTACCCGGGCGCGGACAACCAACTATGGCTACACCTTC,CASTRARTTNYGYTF
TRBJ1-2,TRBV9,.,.,TGTGCCAGCAGCGCTGGAAACTATGGCTACACCTTC,CASSAGNYGYTF
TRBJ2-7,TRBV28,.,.,TGTGCCAGCAGTTTAGGGTTATCCTACGAGCAGTACTTC,CASSLGLSYEQYF
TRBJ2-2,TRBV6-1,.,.,TGTGCCAGCAGTGAGGTCACCGGGGAGCTGTTTTTT,CASSEVTGELFF
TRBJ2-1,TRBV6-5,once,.,TGTGCCAGCCGGGGGCTCGGCAATGAGCAGTTCTTC,CASRGLGNEQFF
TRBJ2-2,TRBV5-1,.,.,TGCGCCAGCAGCCACAAGGGAGGTACCGGGGAGCTGTTTTTT,CASSHKGGTGELFF
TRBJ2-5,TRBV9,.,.,TGTGCCAGCAGCCCAGAGGAGGAGACCCAGTACTTC,CASSPEEETQYF
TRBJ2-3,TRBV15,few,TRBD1,TGTGCCACCAGCAGGGACAGGGGGGCGGCCACAGATACGCAGTATTTT,CATSRDRGAATDTQYF
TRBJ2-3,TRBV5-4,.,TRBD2,TGTGCCAGCAGCCGCGGGGGGCTCACAGATACGCAGTATTTT,CASSRGGLTDTQYF
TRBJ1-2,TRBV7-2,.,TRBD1,TGTGCCAGCAGCTACACAGGGGCAGGTCTCCGTGGCTACACCTTC,CASSYTGAGLRGYTF
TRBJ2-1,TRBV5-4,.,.,TGTGCCAGCAGCCACGGAGGAAATGAGCAGTTCTTC,CASSHGGNEQFF
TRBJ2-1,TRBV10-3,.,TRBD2,TGTGCCATCAGTGATGCTAGCGGAACAACACTTTCCAATGAGCAGTTCTTC,CAISDASGTTLSNEQFF
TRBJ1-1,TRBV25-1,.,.,TGTGCCAGCACTCCCAGGCTTGGGGGGGTGAACACTGAAGCTTTCTTT,CASTPRLGGVNTEAFF
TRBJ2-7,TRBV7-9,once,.,TGTGCCAGCAGCTTAGCTGGCAGGGTGGCTCTAGGGCAGTACTTC,CASSLAGRVALGQYF
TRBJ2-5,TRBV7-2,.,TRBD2,TGTGCCAGCAGCCTCGGTCTAGCGGGGGGGCAAGAGACCCAGTACTTC,CASSLGLAGGQETQYF
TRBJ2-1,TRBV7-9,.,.,TGTGCCAGCAGCCCAGCCGGGACTCAAAGCGAGCAGTTCTTC,CASSPAGTQSEQFF
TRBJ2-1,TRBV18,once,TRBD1,TGTGCCAGCTCCCGAGGGACAGCCGCGATAGGGAATGAGCAGTTCTTC,CASSRGTAAIGNEQFF
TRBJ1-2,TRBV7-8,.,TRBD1,TGTGCCAGCAGCTTAGAAGGTCGGGACAGGGTGGCTGGCTACACCTTC,CASSLEGRDRVAGYTF
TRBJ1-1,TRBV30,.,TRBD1,TGTGCCTGGAGTGTAGTAGGGGGCATGAACACTGAAGCTTTCTTT,CAWSVVGGMNTEAFF
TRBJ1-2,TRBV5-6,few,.,TGTGCCAGCAGCTCCCCCTCACTAGGTGATGGCTACACCTTC,CASSSPSLGDGYTF
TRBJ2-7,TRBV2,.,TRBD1,TGTGCCAGCAGGGTGGGGACAGGGGGCTTCGACGAGCAGTACTTC,CASRVGTGGFDEQYF
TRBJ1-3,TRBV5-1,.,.,TGCGCCAGCAGCTTGGCCCCGCCAGACTCTGGAAACACCATATATTTT,CASSLAPPDSGNTIYF
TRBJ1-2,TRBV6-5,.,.,TGTGCCAGCAGTTCAGTGAGGACTAACTATGGCTACACCTTC,CASSSVRTNYGYTF
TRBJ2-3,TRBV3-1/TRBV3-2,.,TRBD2,TGTGCCAGCAGCCCACCGCTTGGCGGGGGTGTAGATACGCAGTATTTT,CASSPPLGGGVDTQYF
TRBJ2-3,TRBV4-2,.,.,TGTGCCAGCAGCCAAGATGTGACGGGGGGCACAGATACGCAGTATTTT,CASSQDVTGGTDTQYF
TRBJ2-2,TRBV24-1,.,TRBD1,TGTGCCACCAGTGATTTCCGACAGGGAGTCACCGGGGAGCTGTTTTTT,CATSDFRQGVTGELFF
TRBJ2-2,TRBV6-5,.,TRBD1,TGTGCCAGGGGAAGGGACAGGGTAGGAACCGGGGAGCTGTTTTTT,CARGRDRVGTGELFF
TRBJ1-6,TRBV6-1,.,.,TGTGCCAGCAGTGAAGCGGAAAATTCACCCCTCCACTTT,CASSEAENSPLHF
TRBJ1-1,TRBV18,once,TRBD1,TGTGCCAGCTCAAGGACAGGGGATAGCGGGGGCACTGAAGCTTTCTTT,CASSRTGDSGGTEAFF
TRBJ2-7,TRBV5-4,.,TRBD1,TGTGCCAGCAGCTCCCGGGACAGAGGCTACGAGCAGTACTTC,CASSSRDRGYEQYF
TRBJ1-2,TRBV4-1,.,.,TGCGCCAGCAGCCAAGAATTGAACGGTAACTATGGCTACACCTTC,CASSQELNGNYGYTF
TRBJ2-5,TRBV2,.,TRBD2,TGTGCCAGCCGACTAGCGGGGGGACTTAAAGAGACCCAGTACTTC,CASRLAGGLKETQYF
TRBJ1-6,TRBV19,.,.,TGTGCCAGTAGTATGTGGGTGAGAGGTTATAATTCACCCCTCCACTTT,CASSMWVRGYNSPLHF
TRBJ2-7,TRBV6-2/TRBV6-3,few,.,TGTGCCAGCAGTTACTCAGAACAGAGCTCCTACGAGCAGTACTTC,CASSYSEQSSYEQYF
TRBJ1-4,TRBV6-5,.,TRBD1,TGTGCCACCAGGGGGGCAACTAATGAAAAACTGTTTTTT,CATRGATNEKLFF
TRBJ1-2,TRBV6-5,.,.,TGTGCCAGCAGTACCCAAAGTGGCTATGGCTACACCTTC,CASSTQSGYGYTF
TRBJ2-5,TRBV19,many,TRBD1,TGTGCCAGTAGTATAGGGGCCGGGACAGGGATCGAGACCCAGTACTTC,CASSIGAGTGIETQYF
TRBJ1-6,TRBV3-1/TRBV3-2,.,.,TGTGCCAGCAGCCAAGCCGGACAGTTTCCCGATTATAATTCACCCCTCCACTTT,CASSQAGQFPDYNSPLHF
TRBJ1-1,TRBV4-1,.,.,TGCGCCAGCAGCCAAGAAGACAGCTCGAACACTGAAGCTTTCTTT,CASSQEDSSNTEAFF
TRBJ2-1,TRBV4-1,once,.,TGCGCCAGCAGCCTTCAGCATAGCGGTTACTCCTACAATGAGCAGTTCTTC,CASSLQHSGYSYNEQFF
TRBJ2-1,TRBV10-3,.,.,TGTGCCATCAGTGAGTCATATGGGGGCGGACAGTTCTTC,CAISESYGGGQFF
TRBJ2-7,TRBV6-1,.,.,TGTGCCAGCAGTGAATTGACGGGGAGTTTCGAGCAGTACTTC,CASSELTGSFEQYF
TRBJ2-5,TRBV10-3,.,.,TGTGCCATCAGTTCCCCCGGACAAGAGACCCAGTACTTC,CAISSPGQETQYF
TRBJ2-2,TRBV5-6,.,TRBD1,TGTGCCAGCAGCTATTTACCGGGACAGGGAACCGGGGAGCTGTTTTTT,CASSYLPGQGTGELFF
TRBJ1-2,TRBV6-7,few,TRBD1,TGTGCCAGCAGTTACTCCCGGGCAGGGGGCAGTGGCTACACCTTC,CASSYSRAGGSGYTF
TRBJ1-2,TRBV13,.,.,TGTGCCAGCAGCTTAATCCCTAACTATGGCTACACCTTC,CASSLIPNYGYTF
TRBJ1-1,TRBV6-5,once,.,TGTGCCAGCAGTTACATAGGGAACACTGAAGCTTTCTTT,CASSYIGNTEAFF
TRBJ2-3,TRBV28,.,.,TGTGCCAGCGATTCCTCTGCGGACCGCACAGATACGCAGTATTTT,CASDSSADRTDTQYF
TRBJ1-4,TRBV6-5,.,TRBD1,TGTGCCAGCAAGAACGGACAGGCAACTAATGAAAAACTGTTTTTT,CASKNGQATNEKLFF
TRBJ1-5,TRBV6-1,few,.,TGTGCCAGCAGTGACAGCCCCTATAGCAATCAGCCCCAGCATTTT,CASSDSPYSNQPQHF